The sequence of this T cell receptor beta chain was determined in a study of naive and memory T cell subsets. This clonotype is categorized as medium-sized. Its antigen remains unknown. Notes on the study in general: Delayed type IV hypersensitivity infiltration was taken to explain higher tuberculin-site TCR counts. Both skin biopsy types reportedly yielded TCRs, tuberculin sites far more.

Treatment denoted: skin biopsy from PPD injection site in Mantoux-positive individual. An oligonucleotide containing a UMI was ligated to the 3' end of TCR cDNA. Individuals with a positive Mantoux test gave biopsies from PPD-injected skin. J lost 8 bases, V lost 0 bases, and 3 bases had no gene match. The germline gives CDR1 LGHNA, CDR2 YSLEER. The CDR3 extends over 14 amino acids. Amplification of ligated cDNA took four PCR rounds with SP2 and nested alpha and beta constant primers. For blood and skin samples, reverse transcription used TCR alpha and beta constant primers. A single record per CDR3 protein comes from TCRdb applying MiXCR to the UMI-ligation and nested PCR reads. The sample yields about 24,000 distinct CDR3 sequences, around 6% seen once.

This clonotype originated in an adult in good health. The V gene is TRBV4-3, the J gene TRBJ2-1, with 8 positions matching TRBD2. The material was skin, obtained from a tuberculin skin test site. CDR3: CASSQEIAGHEQFF. CDR3 bases: TGCGCCAGCAGCCAAGAGATAGCGGGGCATGAGCAGTTCTTC.